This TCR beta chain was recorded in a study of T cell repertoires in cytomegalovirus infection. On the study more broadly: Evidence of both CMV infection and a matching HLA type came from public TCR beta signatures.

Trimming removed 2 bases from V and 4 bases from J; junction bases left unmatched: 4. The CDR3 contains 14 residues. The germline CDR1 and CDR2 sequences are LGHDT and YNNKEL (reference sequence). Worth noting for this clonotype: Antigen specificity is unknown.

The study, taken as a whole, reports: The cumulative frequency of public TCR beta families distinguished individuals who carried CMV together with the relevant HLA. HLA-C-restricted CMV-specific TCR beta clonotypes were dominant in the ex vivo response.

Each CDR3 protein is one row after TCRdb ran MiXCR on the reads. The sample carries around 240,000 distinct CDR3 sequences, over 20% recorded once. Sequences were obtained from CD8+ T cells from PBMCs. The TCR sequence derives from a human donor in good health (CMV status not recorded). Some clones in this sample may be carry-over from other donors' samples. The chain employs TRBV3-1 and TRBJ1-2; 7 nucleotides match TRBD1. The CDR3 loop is CASSQFRDSYGYTF. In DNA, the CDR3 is TGTGCCAGCAGCCAATTCCGGGACAGCTATGGCTACACCTTC.